The 22 T cell receptor beta chains listed next were all sequenced from one sample in a study of shared clonotypes between healthy human individuals. Data came from immunoSEQ multiplex PCR; TCRdb stores just in-frame clones and leaves some out. The sample has approximately 320,000 clones; roughly 84% are singletons. Sequencing was done on a sample of memory CD8+ T cells sorted from blood. Subset meaning: CD45RO+ cells pooled with CCR7-negative TemRA cells. Receptors were obtained from a man aged 18 to 35 in good health.

Concerning this clone: In the same sample, other DNA sequences code for this CDR3. J is TRBJ1-4 and V is TRBV4-3; D remains ambiguous. The CDR3 length is 15 residues. Trimming cost V 4 bases and J 0 bases, with 9 bases left between them. CDR1 and CDR2 (germline): LGHNA, YSLEER. The CDR3 here is CASSPTFATNEKLFF. For the CDR3, the DNA is TGCGCCAGCAGCCCCACGTTCGCAACTAATGAAAAACTGTTTTTT.

The chain links TRBV27 to TRBJ2-5; D unresolved. V gave up 3 bases and J gave up 5 bases, with 4 bases separating them. The CDR3 sequence is 11 residues long. Looked up from germline, CDR1 is MNHEY and CDR2 is SMNVEV (reference sequence). CDR3 nucleotide sequence: TGTGCCAGCAGTTTGGTTGAGACCCAGTACTTC. Amino acids: CASSLVETQYF.

The chain has TRBV6-5 and TRBJ2-7; perhaps TRBD1 as D (5 bases). The V end was cut by 1 base, the J end by 1 base, with 8 bases between. The CDR3 covers 14 residues. Germline V CDR1 and CDR2: MNHEY, SVGAGI. The CDR3 DNA reads TGTGCCAGCAGTTACTGGCAGGGATCCTACGAGCAGTACTTC. It is translated as CASSYWQGSYEQYF.

The chain has TRBV9 and TRBJ1-2; no clear D. CDR1 and CDR2 from the germline V gene are SGDLS and YYNGEE. V lost 0 bases, J lost 8 bases, and 17 bases lay in between. The CDR3 has 15 residues. The CDR3 nucleotides read TGTGCCAGCAGCGTAGAGGTTGGGGAGAGAGACGGCTACACCTTC. This gives the protein CASSVEVGERDGYTF.

CDR3 residues: CASSQVQGIRYEQYF. The CDR3 DNA sequence: TGCGCCAGCAGCCAAGTCCAGGGGATACGGTACGAGCAGTACTTC. The genes are TRBV4-1 and TRBJ2-7, with D possibly TRBD1 on 6 matching bases. Trimming cost V 1 base and J 4 bases, with 14 bases left between them. There are 15 residues in the CDR3. Germline V gene data show CDR1 as MGHRA and CDR2 as YSYEKL.

This chain's CDR3 is CASSPWTGEQETQYF. CDR3 DNA sequence: TGTGCCAGCAGCCCCTGGACAGGGGAACAAGAGACCCAGTACTTC. The genes are TRBV7-9 and TRBJ2-5; 9 nucleotides align to TRBD1. The CDR3 totals 15 residues. Germline V gives CDR1 SEHNR, CDR2 FQNEAQ (reference sequence). The ends lost 5 bases at V and 2 bases at J; junction bases unmatched: 6.

The rearrangement links TRBV28 to TRBJ1-5, with TRBD1 as a possible D gene (5 bases). CDR1 and CDR2 (germline): MDHEN, SYDVKM. V shed 8 bases and J shed 1 base, with 15 bases lying between them. The CDR3 runs to 15 residues. CDR3 in amino acids: CASSWGPGSNQPQHF. CDR3 coding DNA: TGTGCCAGCTCCTGGGGCCCAGGGAGCAATCAGCCCCAGCATTTT.

The chain has TRBV6-5 and TRBJ2-1, with 12 bases matching TRBD2. V shed 0 bases and J 6 bases; nucleotides not matched to a gene: 3. The germline CDR1 and CDR2 sequences are MNHEY and SVGAGI. The CDR3 length is 16 residues. In nucleotides, the CDR3 is TGTGCCAGCAGTTACTCCGGACTAGCGGGACGCAATGAGCAGTTCTTC. As protein: CASSYSGLAGRNEQFF.

This clone was seen once. This rearrangement joins TRBV7-9 to TRBJ1-2; perhaps TRBD1 as D (6 bases). The CDR3 has 14 amino acids. Trimming cost V 5 bases and J 2 bases, with 12 bases left between them. Germline lookup yields CDR1 SEHNR and CDR2 FQNEAQ (reference sequence). The CDR3 sequence is CASSGRTDNYGYTF. CDR3 in DNA: TGTGCCAGCAGCGGAAGGACAGACAACTATGGCTACACCTTC. The full variable domain, its missing parts supplied by reference TRBV7-9 and TRBJ1-2, is DTGVSQNPRHKITKRGQNVTFRCDPISEHNRLYWYRQTLGQGPEFLTYFQNEAQLEKSRLLSDRFSAERPKGSFSTLEIQRTEQGDSAMYLCASSGRTDNYGYTFGSGTRLTVV.

V and J are TRBV7-9 and TRBJ1-2; 9 bases agree with TRBD1. This CDR3 is 14 amino acids long. Germline loops: CDR1 SEHNR, CDR2 FQNEAQ (reference sequence). The V gene end was trimmed by 5 bases and the J gene end by 6 bases; junction bases not matched to a gene: 7. The CDR3 DNA is TGTGCCAGCAGCCTACATACAGGGGGCCATGGCTACACCTTC. Translation: CASSLHTGGHGYTF.

This chain joins TRBV5-4 and TRBJ2-1; 10 positions agree with TRBD2. Germline CDR1 and CDR2: SGHNT and YYREEE (reference sequence). The CDR3 contains 14 residues. With V trimmed by 0 bases and J by 13 bases, 7 bases remained unmatched. Written as DNA, the CDR3 is TGTGCCAGCAGCTTGGAGGCTAGCGGGAGTACCCAGTTCTTC. As protein: CASSLEASGSTQFF.

CDR3 DNA: TGTGCCAGCAGCTGGCGACAGGGTACCACCGCGCGGAATGAGCAGTTCTTC. This gives the protein CASSWRQGTTARNEQFF. The chain links TRBV5-6 to TRBJ2-1; 7 nucleotides line up with TRBD1. CDR1 and CDR2 from the germline V gene are SGHDT and YYEEEE. The CDR3 has 17 residues. V shed 3 bases and J 7 bases; nucleotides not matched to a gene: 16. The whole variable domain, filled in from reference TRBV5-6 and TRBJ2-1, reads DAGVTQSPTHLIKTRGQQVTLRCSPKSGHDTVSWYQQALGQGPQFIFQYYEEEERQRGNFPDRFSGHQFPNYSSELNVNALLLGDSALYLCASSWRQGTTARNEQFFGPGTRLTVL.

The chain is built from TRBV9 and TRBJ1-3; D perhaps matches TRBD1 (6 bases). The CDR3 covers 16 residues. Between the trimmed V and J ends, which lost 0 bases and 4 bases, there was a span of 14 bases. Germline V gene lookup returns CDR1 SGDLS and CDR2 YYNGEE. DNA of the CDR3: TGTGCCAGCAGCGTAGCTGGTGAGGGGGAAGGAAACACCATATATTTT. Translating gives CASSVAGEGEGNTIYF.

The table lists this clone with a few counts. The V gene is TRBV4-1, the J gene TRBJ2-7; 7 bases are shared with TRBD2. From germline, CDR1 is MGHRA and CDR2 YSYEKL. The CDR3 length is 13 residues. The V and J ends lost 4 bases and 7 bases, in that order; junction bases with no gene match: 7. The CDR3 sequence is CASSPLGGREQYF. Written as DNA, the CDR3 is TGCGCCAGCAGCCCCCTGGGCGGGAGAGAGCAGTACTTC.

As DNA, the CDR3 is TGCAGGGCCGGGGTTGGGGAGCAGTACTTC. Its protein is CRAGVGEQYF. The chain is built from TRBV20-1 and TRBJ2-7; D is perhaps TRBD2 (5 bases). From germline, CDR1 is DFQATT and CDR2 SNEGSKA (reference sequence). The CDR3 spans 10 residues.

Comment on this clone: Other nucleotide sequences in the sample specify the same CDR3. The chain combines TRBV13 with TRBJ1-3; possibly TRBD1 for D (6 bases). This CDR3 contains 15 residues. Germline values: CDR1 PRHDT, CDR2 FYEKMQ (reference sequence). V was cut by 1 base and J by 0 bases, with 7 bases left in between. CDR3 region: CASSLEGDSGNTIYF. In nucleotides, the CDR3 is TGTGCCAGCAGCTTAGAGGGGGACTCTGGAAACACCATATATTTT.

This chain joins TRBV27 and TRBJ2-5; 7 bases line up with TRBD1. J was trimmed by 3 bases and V by 5 bases; bases with no gene match: 9. Germline CDR1 MNHEY, CDR2 SMNVEV (reference sequence). The CDR3 is 15 residues long. DNA for the CDR3: TGTGCCAGCAGTGCAGAATACGGGACAGAAGAGACCCAGTACTTC. This translates into CASSAEYGTEETQYF.

The chain employs TRBV27 and TRBJ1-5; tentatively, D is TRBD1 (5 bases). This CDR3 is 18 amino acids long. Germline V gives CDR1 MNHEY, CDR2 SMNVEV (reference sequence). Trimming pared 5 bases from V and 2 bases from J, leaving 22 bases between. The CDR3 nucleotides are TGTGCCAGCAGTCGCCTAGGGGTGGGAGGCGGGGGCAATCAGCCCCAGCATTTT. This translates into CASSRLGVGGGGNQPQHF.

This chain joins TRBV7-8 and TRBJ2-5; weak D call: TRBD2 (6 bases). V shed 1 base and J shed 1 base, with 7 bases lying between them. CDR1 is SGHVS and CDR2 is FQNEAQ in the germline V gene. The CDR3 is 14 residues long. The CDR3 region is CASSLGGTQETQYF. The CDR3 DNA sequence: TGTGCCAGCAGCTTAGGCGGGACCCAAGAGACCCAGTACTTC.

The chain combines TRBV13 with TRBJ1-5; weak D call: TRBD1 (6 bases). The CDR3 covers 15 residues. Looked up from germline, CDR1 is PRHDT and CDR2 is FYEKMQ (reference sequence). The V end was cut by 4 bases, the J end by 2 bases, with 12 bases between. The CDR3 loop reads CASSSQGLGNQPQHF. CDR3 sequence (DNA): TGTGCCAGCAGCTCCCAGGGGTTGGGCAATCAGCCCCAGCATTTT.

This rearrangement joins TRBV28 to TRBJ2-6; no clear D gene. V was cut by 4 bases and J by 2 bases, with 15 bases left in between. From germline, CDR1 is MDHEN and CDR2 SYDVKM. This CDR3 comprises 17 residues. The DNA of the CDR3 is TGTGCCAGCAGTTCCCCCGAAAGGTCTGCTGGGGCCAACGTCCTGACTTTC. Translated, it gives CASSSPERSAGANVLTF.

The chain uses TRBV13 and TRBJ2-2, with D perhaps TRBD2 (5 bases). The CDR3 sequence is 14 residues long. CDR1 and CDR2 from the germline V gene are PRHDT and FYEKMQ (reference sequence). Trimming took off 0 bases at V and 6 bases at J, with 8 bases between the two ends. The chain's CDR3 is CASSLGPGAGELFF. In DNA form, the CDR3 reads TGTGCCAGCAGCTTAGGACCCGGGGCCGGGGAGCTGTTTTTT. Complete variable domain (other parts from reference TRBV13 and TRBJ2-2): AAGVIQSPRHLIKEKRETATLKCYPIPRHDTVYWYQQGPGQDPQFLISFYEKMQSDKGSIPDRFSAQQFSDYHSELNMSSLELGDSALYFCASSLGPGAGELFFGEGSRLTVL.